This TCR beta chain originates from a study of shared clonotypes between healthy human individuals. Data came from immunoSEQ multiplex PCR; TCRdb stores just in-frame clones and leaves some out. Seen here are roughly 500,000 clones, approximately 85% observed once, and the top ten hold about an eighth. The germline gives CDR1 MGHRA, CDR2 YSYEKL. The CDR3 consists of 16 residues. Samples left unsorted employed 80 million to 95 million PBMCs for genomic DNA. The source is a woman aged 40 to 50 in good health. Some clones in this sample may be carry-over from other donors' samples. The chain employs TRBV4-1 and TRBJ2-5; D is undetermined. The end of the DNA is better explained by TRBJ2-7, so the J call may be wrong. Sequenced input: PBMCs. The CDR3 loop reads CASSPDSFRSSYEQYF. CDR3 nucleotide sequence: TGCGCCAGCAGCCCTGACTCCTTCCGAAGCTCCTACGAGCAGTACTTC.